A single sample is the source of the 7 T cell receptor beta chains below, sequenced in a study of blood T cells in healthy people across ages. The authors ran a second PCR of roughly 6 to 12 cycles using a sample-barcoded 5' primer and a J-beta primer mix. TCRdb reprocessed the 5' RACE reads via MiXCR and lists one record per CDR3 protein. Counted here are 700,000 to 850,000 distinct CDR3 sequences, around 36% occurring once; the ten biggest clones make up roughly 13%. Sequenced: blood. The receptor source for this set is a young man in good health.

This clonotype was detected only a few times. The chain uses TRBV6-4 and TRBJ2-1; D ambiguous. This CDR3 region has 11 residues. The V and J ends lost 4 bases and 9 bases respectively, with 7 bases between them. Germline V gives CDR1 MRHNA, CDR2 SNTAGT. The CDR3 sequence: CASSGAGEQFF. The CDR3 nucleotides read TGTGCCAGCAGTGGCGCAGGTGAGCAGTTCTTC.

The rearrangement links TRBV12-3 or TRBV12-4 to TRBJ2-7; 7 nucleotides line up with TRBD1. The tail of the sequence fits TRBJ2-5 better, so the J call may be wrong. The CDR3 loop spans 14 amino acids. CDR3 bases: TGTGCCAGCAGTCCAGGACAGGTTCGAGAGACCCAGTACTTC. The encoded protein is CASSPGQVRETQYF.

The chain couples TRBV7-9 to TRBJ1-2; no clear D gene. The CDR3 covers 12 residues. Trimming stripped 1 base from V and 6 bases from J, with 6 bases between. Germline V gene data show CDR1 as SEHNR and CDR2 as FQNEAQ (reference sequence). CDR3 loop: CASSLDGHGYTF. CDR3 nucleotides: TGTGCCAGCAGCTTAGATGGACATGGCTACACCTTC.

In this sample, this clonotype turned up many times. The chain joins TRBV6-5 to TRBJ1-5, with D possibly TRBD1 on 6 matching bases. Germline assignment: CDR1 MNHEY and CDR2 SVGAGI. The CDR3 covers 16 residues. With 8 bases removed from V and 0 bases from J, the gap between germline ends came to 17 bases. Written as DNA, the CDR3 is TGTGCCAGCGCCCCGGGGGCCCTCTTTAGCAATCAGCCCCAGCATTTT. Amino acid sequence: CASAPGALFSNQPQHF.

The J gene is TRBJ1-4, the V gene TRBV18; the D gene is possibly TRBD1 (6 bases). CDR1 and CDR2 (germline): KGHSH, LQKENI. This CDR3 contains 14 residues. The germline V and J ends were trimmed by 3 bases and 7 bases, with 12 bases remaining between them. CDR3 protein: CASSPPGEGEKLFF. Here the CDR3 DNA reads TGTGCCAGCTCACCCCCAGGGGAGGGTGAAAAACTGTTTTTT. Combining the CDR3 with reference TRBV18 and TRBJ1-4 gives the whole variable domain NAGVMQNPRHLVRRRGQEARLRCSPMKGHSHVYWYRQLPEEGLKFMVYLQKENIIDESGMPKERFSAEFPKEGPSILRIQQVVRGDSAAYFCASSPPGEGEKLFFGSGTQLSVL.

The rearrangement joins TRBV2 to TRBJ2-5, with no clear D. The germline CDR1 and CDR2 sequences are SNHLY and FYNNEI. The CDR3 totals 13 residues. The germline V and J ends were trimmed by 8 bases and 5 bases, with 15 bases remaining between them. The CDR3 loop reads CASLTRLGETQYF. CDR3 nucleotide sequence: TGTGCCAGCCTTACAAGGTTGGGGGAGACCCAGTACTTC.

Written as DNA, the CDR3 is TGTGCCAGCAGCCCACGGGGATTTAATTCACCCCTCCACTTT. Its protein product is CASSPRGFNSPLHF. This chain uses TRBV12-3 or TRBV12-4 with TRBJ1-6, with D unclear. Deletions cut 6 bases from V and 6 bases from J, with 12 bases between. The CDR3 runs to 14 residues.